One sample yielded the 8 T cell receptor beta chains listed below, sequenced in a study of shared clonotypes between healthy human individuals. TCRdb's copy holds only in-frame clones and misses some; the assay was immunoSEQ multiplex PCR. The sample yields under 850,000 clones, just under 75% seen once. Specimen: memory CD4+ T cells sorted from blood. The subset was: CD45RA-negative fraction. The receptors stem from a woman between 25 and 40 years old in good health.

This clone occurred once. The V and J genes are TRBV28 and TRBJ1-5; 8 bases are a match to TRBD1. Germline lookup yields CDR1 MDHEN and CDR2 SYDVKM. J gave up 4 bases and V 5 bases, and 13 bases lay outside the gene matches. The CDR3 loop spans 17 amino acids. The CDR3 region is CASSPSPQGAANQPQHF. CDR3 DNA: TGTGCCAGCAGTCCCTCCCCCCAGGGGGCTGCTAATCAGCCCCAGCATTTT.

The V and J genes are TRBV28 and TRBJ2-7; tentatively, D is TRBD2 (6 bases). CDR1 MDHEN and CDR2 SYDVKM come from the germline V gene. This CDR3 is 15 amino acids long. Trimming left V 4 bases short and J 4 bases short, with 17 bases between. For the CDR3, the DNA is TGTGCCAGCAGTTCACCGAGGGCGGGGAGGTACGAGCAGTACTTC. It yields the protein CASSSPRAGRYEQYF.

The J gene is TRBJ2-7, the V gene TRBV10-3; 13 nucleotides match TRBD2. The CDR3 is 16 residues long. V trimming: 4 bases; J trimming: 6 bases; junction bases outside the gene matches: 9. Per germline, CDR1 ENHRY and CDR2 SYGVKD. The CDR3: CAISAGPGLAGFEQYF. In nucleotides, the CDR3 is TGTGCCATCAGTGCCGGACCGGGACTAGCGGGATTCGAGCAGTACTTC.

This clone showed up just once. The chain couples TRBV7-9 to TRBJ2-6; 7 bases are a match to TRBD1. The CDR3 spans 17 residues. Germline trimming cut 4 bases from V and 1 base from J; bases unmatched to any gene: 7. CDR1 and CDR2 (germline): SEHNR, FQNEAQ (reference sequence). The CDR3 sequence is CASSSTGTSSGANVLTF. CDR3 nucleotides: TGTGCCAGCAGCTCGACAGGGACCTCATCTGGGGCCAACGTCCTGACTTTC.

Note on this clone: This may be a read error, as it is one base from a much larger clone. The chain recombines TRBV11-1 with TRBJ1-4; 7 bases line up with TRBD1. J lost 4 bases, V lost 5 bases, and 4 bases had no gene match. CDR1 and CDR2 (germline): SGHAT, FQDESV (reference sequence). This CDR3 comprises 14 residues. Here the CDR3 DNA reads TGTGCCAGCAGCCGGGGACAGCTTAATGAAAAACTGTTTTTT. Its translation: CASSRGQLNEKLFF.

The V call is TRBV5-4, the J call TRBJ1-5; tentatively, D is TRBD1 (5 bases). Trimming pared 4 bases from V and 1 base from J, leaving 12 bases between. The germline V gene encodes CDR1 SGHNT and CDR2 YYREEE (reference sequence). There are 15 residues in the CDR3. This chain's CDR3 is CASSDSKGSNQPQHF. The CDR3, as DNA: TGTGCCAGCAGCGACTCTAAGGGGAGCAATCAGCCCCAGCATTTT.

This chain joins TRBV14 and TRBJ2-7; D is perhaps TRBD1 (7 bases). Germline CDR1 reads SGHDN; CDR2 reads FVKESK. CDR3 length equals 14 residues. V gave up 4 bases and J gave up 5 bases, with 15 bases separating them. For the CDR3, the DNA is TGTGCCAGCAGCCTCCGACAGGGAGGCCACGAGCAGTACTTC. Residues: CASSLRQGGHEQYF. The complete variable domain, with remaining parts taken from reference TRBV14 and TRBJ2-7, reads EAGVTQFPSHSVIEKGQTVTLRCDPISGHDNLYWYRRVMGKEIKFLLHFVKESKQDESGMPNNRFLAERTGGTYSTLKVQPAELEDSGVYFCASSLRQGGHEQYFGPGTRLTVT.

This chain links TRBV25-1 with TRBJ2-1; the match to TRBD2 covers 13 bases. The CDR3 is 17 amino acids. Per germline, CDR1 MGHDK and CDR2 SYGVNS. V trimming: 3 bases; J trimming: 4 bases; junction bases outside the gene matches: 6. CDR3 sequence: CASSDNLTSGRYNEQFF. The CDR3 DNA reads TGTGCCAGCAGTGATAATCTGACTAGCGGGAGGTACAATGAGCAGTTCTTC.